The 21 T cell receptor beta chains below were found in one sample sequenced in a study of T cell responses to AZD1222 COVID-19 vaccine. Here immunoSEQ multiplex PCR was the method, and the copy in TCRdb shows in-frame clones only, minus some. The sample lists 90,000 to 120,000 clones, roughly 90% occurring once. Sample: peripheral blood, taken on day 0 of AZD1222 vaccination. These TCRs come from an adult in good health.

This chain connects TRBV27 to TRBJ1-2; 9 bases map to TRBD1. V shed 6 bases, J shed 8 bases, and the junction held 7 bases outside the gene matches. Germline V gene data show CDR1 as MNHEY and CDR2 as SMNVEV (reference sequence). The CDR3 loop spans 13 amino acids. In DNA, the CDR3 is TGTGCCAGCAGCTACGGACAGGGGCAAGGCTACACCTTC. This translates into CASSYGQGQGYTF.

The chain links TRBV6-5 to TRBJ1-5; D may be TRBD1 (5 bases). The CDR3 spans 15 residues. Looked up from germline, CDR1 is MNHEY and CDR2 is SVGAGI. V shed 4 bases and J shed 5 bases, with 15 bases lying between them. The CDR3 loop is CASSSQVNGDQPQHF. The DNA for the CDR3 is TGTGCCAGCAGTTCACAGGTGAACGGAGATCAGCCCCAGCATTTT.

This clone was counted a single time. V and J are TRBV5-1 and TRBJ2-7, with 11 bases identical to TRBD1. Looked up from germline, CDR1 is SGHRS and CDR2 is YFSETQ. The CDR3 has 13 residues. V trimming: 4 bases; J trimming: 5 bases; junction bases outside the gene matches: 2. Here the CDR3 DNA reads TGCGCCAGCAGCCGGGGACAGGGGGACGAGCAGTACTTC. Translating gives CASSRGQGDEQYF.

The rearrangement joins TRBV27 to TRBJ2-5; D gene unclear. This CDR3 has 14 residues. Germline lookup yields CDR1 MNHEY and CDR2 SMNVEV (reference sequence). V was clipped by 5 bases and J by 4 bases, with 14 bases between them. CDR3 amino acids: CASSTRLGRETQYF. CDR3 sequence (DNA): TGTGCCAGCAGTACCCGGCTCGGCAGAGAGACCCAGTACTTC.

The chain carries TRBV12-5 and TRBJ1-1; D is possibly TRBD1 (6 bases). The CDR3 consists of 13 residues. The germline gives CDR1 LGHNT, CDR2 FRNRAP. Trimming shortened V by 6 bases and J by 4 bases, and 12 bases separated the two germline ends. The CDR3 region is CASGSRGGTEAFF. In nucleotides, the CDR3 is TGTGCTAGTGGATCAAGGGGGGGCACTGAAGCTTTCTTT.

The CDR3: CASSSQTMNTEAFF. The CDR3 bases are TGTGCCAGCAGTTCACAGACAATGAACACTGAAGCTTTCTTT. This chain connects TRBV6-5 to TRBJ1-1, with D uncertain. Trimming stripped 4 bases from V and 0 bases from J, with 9 bases between. The CDR3 extends over 14 amino acids. CDR1 is MNHEY and CDR2 is SVGAGI in the germline V gene.

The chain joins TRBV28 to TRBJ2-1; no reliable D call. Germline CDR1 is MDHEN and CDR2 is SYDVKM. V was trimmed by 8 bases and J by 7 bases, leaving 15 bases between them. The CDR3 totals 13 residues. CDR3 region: CASVPFRLNEQFF. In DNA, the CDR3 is TGTGCCAGCGTCCCCTTCCGGCTGAATGAGCAGTTCTTC.

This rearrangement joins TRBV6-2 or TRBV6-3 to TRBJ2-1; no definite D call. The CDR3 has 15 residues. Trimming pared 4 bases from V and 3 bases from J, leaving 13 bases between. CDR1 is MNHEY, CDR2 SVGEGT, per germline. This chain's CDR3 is CASSSPRLGYNEQFF. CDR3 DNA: TGTGCCAGCAGTTCGCCTAGATTGGGCTACAATGAGCAGTTCTTC.

CDR3 nucleotide sequence: TGCGCCAGCACCCTTAGCGGGACCTCCTACAATGAGCAGTTCTTC. Translation gives CASTLSGTSYNEQFF. This rearrangement joins TRBV5-1 to TRBJ2-1; 8 nucleotides line up with TRBD2. The germline CDR1 and CDR2 sequences are SGHRS and YFSETQ. This CDR3 has 15 residues. The junction had 5 bases not matched to a gene; V was cut back by 6 bases and J by 0 bases.

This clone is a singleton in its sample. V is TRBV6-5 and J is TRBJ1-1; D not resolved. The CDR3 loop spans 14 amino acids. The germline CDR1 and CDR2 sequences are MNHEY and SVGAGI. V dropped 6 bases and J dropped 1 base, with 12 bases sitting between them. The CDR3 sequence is CASSRQAGNTEAFF. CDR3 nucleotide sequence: TGTGCCAGCAGCCGGCAGGCCGGGAACACTGAAGCTTTCTTT.

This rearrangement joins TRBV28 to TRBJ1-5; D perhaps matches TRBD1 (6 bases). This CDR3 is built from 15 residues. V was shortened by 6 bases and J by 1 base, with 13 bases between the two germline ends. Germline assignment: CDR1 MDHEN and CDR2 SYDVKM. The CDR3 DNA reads TGTGCCAGCAGACATCAGGGGCGCAGCAATCAGCCCCAGCATTTT. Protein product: CASRHQGRSNQPQHF.

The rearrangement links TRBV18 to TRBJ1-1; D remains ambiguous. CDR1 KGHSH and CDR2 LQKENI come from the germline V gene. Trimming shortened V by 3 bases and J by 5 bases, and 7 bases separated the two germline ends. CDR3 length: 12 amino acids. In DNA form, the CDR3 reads TGTGCCAGCTCACCTGAAGGAACTGAAGCTTTCTTT. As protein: CASSPEGTEAFF. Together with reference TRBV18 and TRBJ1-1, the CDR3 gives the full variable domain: NAGVMQNPRHLVRRRGQEARLRCSPMKGHSHVYWYRQLPEEGLKFMVYLQKENIIDESGMPKERFSAEFPKEGPSILRIQQVVRGDSAAYFCASSPEGTEAFFGQGTRLTVV.

CDR3 sequence reads: CASSQVRGQASGGYTF. CDR3 DNA: TGTGCCAGCAGCCAAGTTAGAGGTCAGGCATCCGGTGGCTACACCTTC. This rearrangement joins TRBV3-1 (or the pseudogene TRBV3-2) to TRBJ1-2, with D hard to call. V lost 1 base, J lost 7 bases, and 19 bases lay in between. The CDR3 runs 16 residues. Germline V gives CDR1 LGHDT, CDR2 YNNKEL (reference sequence).

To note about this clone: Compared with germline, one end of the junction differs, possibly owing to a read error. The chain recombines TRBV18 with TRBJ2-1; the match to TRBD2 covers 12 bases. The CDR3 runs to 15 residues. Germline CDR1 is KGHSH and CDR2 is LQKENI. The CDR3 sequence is CASSPRTSGIDEQFF. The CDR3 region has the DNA TGTGCCAGCTCCCCACGGACTAGCGGGATCGATGAGCAGTTCTTC.

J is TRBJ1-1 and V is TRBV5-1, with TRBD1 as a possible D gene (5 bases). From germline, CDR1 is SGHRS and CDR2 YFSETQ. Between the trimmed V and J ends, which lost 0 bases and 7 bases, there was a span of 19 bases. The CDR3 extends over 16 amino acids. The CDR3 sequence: CASSLETTTSRGEAFF. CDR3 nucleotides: TGCGCCAGCAGCTTGGAGACAACGACCTCGAGGGGTGAAGCTTTCTTT. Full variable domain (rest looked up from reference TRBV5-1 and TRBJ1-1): KAGVTQTPRYLIKTRGQQVTLSCSPISGHRSVSWYQQTPGQGLQFLFEYFSETQRNKGNFPGRFSGRQFSNSRSEMNVSTLELGDSALYLCASSLETTTSRGEAFFGQGTRLTVV.

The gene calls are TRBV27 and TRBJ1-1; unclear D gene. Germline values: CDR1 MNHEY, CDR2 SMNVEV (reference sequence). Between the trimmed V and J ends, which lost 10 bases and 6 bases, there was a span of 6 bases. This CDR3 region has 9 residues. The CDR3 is CANFPEAFF. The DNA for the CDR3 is TGTGCCAACTTTCCTGAAGCTTTCTTT.

The CDR3 DNA reads TGTGCCTGGAGTGGAGGGTCGACCCCGGGGAATCAGCCCCAGCATTTT. Protein product: CAWSGGSTPGNQPQHF. The V call is TRBV30, the J call TRBJ1-5; D is undetermined. V was shortened by 1 base and J by 4 bases, with 17 bases between the two germline ends. The CDR3 length is 16 residues. The germline V gene encodes CDR1 GTSNPN and CDR2 SVGIG (reference sequence).

Written as DNA, the CDR3 is TGTGCCAGCAGCCCCGGACAAGGGGAACCGTCTAATGAAAAACTGTTTTTT. Translation gives CASSPGQGEPSNEKLFF. The V call is TRBV11-3, the J call TRBJ1-4; a possible D gene is TRBD1 (5 bases). The CDR3 consists of 17 residues. Trimming removed 5 bases from V and 3 bases from J, with 19 bases in between. The germline V gene encodes CDR1 SGHNT and CDR2 YENEEA.

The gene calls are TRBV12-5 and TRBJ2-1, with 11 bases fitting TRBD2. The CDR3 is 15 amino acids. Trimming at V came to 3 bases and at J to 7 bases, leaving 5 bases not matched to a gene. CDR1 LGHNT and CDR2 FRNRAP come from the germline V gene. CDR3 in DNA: TGTGCTAGTGGTTTACTAGCGGGAGACGGGAATGAGCAGTTCTTC. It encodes CASGLLAGDGNEQFF.

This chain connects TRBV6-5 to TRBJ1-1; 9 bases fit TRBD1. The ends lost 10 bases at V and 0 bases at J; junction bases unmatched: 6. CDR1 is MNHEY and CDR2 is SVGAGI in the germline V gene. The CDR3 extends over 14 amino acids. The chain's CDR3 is CAIGDRDLNTEAFF. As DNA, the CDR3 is TGTGCCATCGGGGACAGGGACCTGAACACTGAAGCTTTCTTT.

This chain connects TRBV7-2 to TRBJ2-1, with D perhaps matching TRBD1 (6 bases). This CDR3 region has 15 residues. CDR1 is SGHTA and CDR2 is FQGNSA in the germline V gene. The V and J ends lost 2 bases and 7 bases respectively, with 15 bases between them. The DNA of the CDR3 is TGTGCCAGCAGCTTACAAACAGGGCTAGGGAATGAGCAGTTCTTC. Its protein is CASSLQTGLGNEQFF.